Listed here are 9 T cell receptor beta chains from one sample, sequenced in a study of T-cell reconstitution after alpha-beta-depleted transplantation in children. Library preparation (for TCRbeta) was performed with unique molecular identifiers. TCRdb independently ran MiXCR on the PCR reads; one entry per CDR3 protein. The sample holds over 85,000 distinct CDR3 sequences; roughly 7.6% are singletons and the top ten take 16%. Sample: PBMCs, taken before TCRalphabeta/CD19-depleted stem cell transplant. These receptor sequences come from a boy between 2 and 10 years old with acute lymphoblastic leukemia, due to receive a stem cell transplant.

In its sample, this clonotype was seen many times. CDR3 bases: TGCAGGGTTACAGGGGGAATGAACACTGAAGCTTTCTTT. This sequence encodes CRVTGGMNTEAFF. V is TRBV20-1 and J is TRBJ1-1, with TRBD1 matching over 8 bases. Per germline, CDR1 DFQATT and CDR2 SNEGSKA (reference sequence). There are 13 residues in the CDR3.

In its sample, this clonotype was seen many times. The rearrangement links TRBV28 to TRBJ2-2; 8 bases align to TRBD2. The germline CDR1 and CDR2 sequences are MDHEN and SYDVKM. The junction had 6 bases not matched to a gene; V was cut back by 6 bases and J by 3 bases. CDR3 size: 15 residues. CDR3 region: CASRPGLEDTGELFF. The DNA for the CDR3 is TGTGCCAGCAGACCGGGACTAGAGGACACCGGGGAGCTGTTTTTT.

This clonotype came up many times. The chain couples TRBV29-1 to TRBJ2-6; possible D gene TRBD1, 6 bases. Deletions cut 6 bases from V and 2 bases from J, with 8 bases between. This CDR3 region has 13 residues. Germline values: CDR1 SQVTM, CDR2 ANQGSEA. CDR3 residues: CSVTGTGANVLTF. DNA of the CDR3: TGCAGCGTCACAGGGACTGGGGCCAACGTCCTGACTTTC. Supplemented by reference TRBV29-1 and TRBJ2-6, the full variable domain reads SAVISQKPSRDICQRGTSLTIQCQVDSQVTMMFWYRQQPGQSLTLIATANQGSEATYESGFVIDKFPISRPNLTFSTLTVSNMSPEDSSIYLCSVTGTGANVLTFGAGSRLTVL.

This clonotype has ten or more counts. V gene TRBV7-7 combines with J gene TRBJ1-5; D is uncertain. The germline gives CDR1 SSHAT, CDR2 FNYEAQ (reference sequence). The CDR3 sequence is 11 residues long. The germline V and J ends were trimmed by 4 bases and 10 bases, with 8 bases remaining between them. The CDR3 DNA sequence: TGTGCCAGCAGCTCCCAAGGTCCCCAGCATTTT. Its translation is CASSSQGPQHF.

This clonotype was seen ten or more times. The CDR3 DNA follows: TGTGCCAGCAGCTTAGCGTGGGGGGGGATCGATTCACCCCTCCACTTT. Amino acid sequence: CASSLAWGGIDSPLHF. This chain links TRBV7-8 with TRBJ1-6, with a weak D call TRBD1 (5 bases). Between the trimmed V and J ends, which lost 0 bases and 8 bases, there was a span of 14 bases. CDR3 size: 16 residues. Germline V lookup: CDR1 SGHVS, CDR2 FQNEAQ.

This clonotype was observed at least ten times. The J gene is TRBJ2-3, the V gene TRBV20-1; D gene unclear. The CDR3 loop spans 15 amino acids. Trimming stripped 3 bases from V and 3 bases from J, with 16 bases between. Germline V gene lookup returns CDR1 DFQATT and CDR2 SNEGSKA (reference sequence). CDR3 in amino acids: CSASLWEPETDTQYF. DNA of the CDR3: TGCAGTGCTAGCTTGTGGGAACCGGAGACAGATACGCAGTATTTT.

This clonotype was seen only a few times. V is TRBV5-1 and J is TRBJ1-5; D is uncertain. Germline V gene lookup returns CDR1 SGHRS and CDR2 YFSETQ. V was trimmed by 4 bases and J by 2 bases, leaving 16 bases between them. The CDR3 extends over 16 amino acids. The CDR3 coding sequence is TGCGCCAGCAGCCCCGGTGAGCTTGGCGGCAATCAGCCCCAGCATTTT. Translating it yields CASSPGELGGNQPQHF.

This clonotype was picked up many times. The genes are TRBV5-1 and TRBJ1-6; D is uncertain. V lost 0 bases to trimming and J lost 10 bases, with 11 bases between them. Germline CDR1 reads SGHRS; CDR2 reads YFSETQ. The CDR3 sequence is 14 residues long. The CDR3: CASSLDRSVSPLHF. CDR3 coding DNA: TGCGCCAGCAGCTTGGATCGGAGCGTGTCACCCCTCCACTTT.

Only a few counts were recorded for this clonotype. The V and J genes are TRBV10-3 and TRBJ2-4; 16 bases map to TRBD2. CDR1 and CDR2 (germline): ENHRY, SYGVKD. The CDR3 contains 19 residues. Trimming removed 9 bases from V and 6 bases from J; junction bases left unmatched: 17. The CDR3 DNA sequence: TGTGCCATAGCGCGGACCCTCGGGACTAGCGGGGGGGCCTCAAACATTCAGTACTTC. It translates to CAIARTLGTSGGASNIQYF.